The rows below give T cell receptor beta chains drawn from one sample of a study of PD-1 blockade in classical Hodgkin lymphoma. Sequencing was performed with immunoSEQ multiplex PCR; in TCRdb, only in-frame clones are kept and a portion is missing. The sample yields some 41,000 clones, about 91% seen once. The sample here was peripheral blood mononuclear cells (PBMCs), taken before the second cycle of nivolumab. The receptors were sampled from a human donor with classical Hodgkin lymphoma. The CDR3 runs from the conserved cysteine through the conserved F or W. D genes are given only for firm matches. Clone size, where shown, is once, few, many, or a class for clones that have expanded.

J gene,clone size,D gene,V gene,CDR3 protein,CDR3 DNA
TRBJ2-1,.,.,TRBV5-6,CASSLFGQSWNEQFF,TGTGCCAGCAGCCTTTTCGGACAGTCTTGGAATGAGCAGTTCTTC
TRBJ2-3,.,TRBD2,TRBV7-3,CASSLKSGTSGSFTQYF,TGTGCCAGCAGCTTAAAGTCGGGAACTAGCGGGAGTTTCACGCAGTATTTT
TRBJ2-5,.,.,TRBV2,CASSEATQYF,TGTGCCAGCAGTGAAGCGACCCAGTACTTC
TRBJ2-7,.,.,TRBV9,CASRGSSGEQYF,TGTGCCAGCCGGGGGAGCAGTGGCGAGCAGTACTTC
TRBJ2-3,once,.,TRBV28,CASSFVTGTDTQYF,TGTGCCAGCAGTTTTGTTACGGGAACAGATACGCAGTATTTT
TRBJ2-5,.,.,TRBV27,CASHQTETQYF,TGTGCCAGCCACCAAACAGAGACCCAGTACTTC
TRBJ2-2,once,.,TRBV7-2,CASSLSNTGELFF,TGTGCCAGCAGCTTATCAAACACCGGGGAGCTGTTTTTT
TRBJ2-1,.,.,TRBV5-8,CASRTDGHTYNEQFF,TGTGCCAGCAGAACCGACGGGCACACCTACAATGAGCAGTTCTTC
TRBJ2-1,.,.,TRBV9,CASSEFHRVRNEQFF,TGTGCCAGCAGCGAGTTCCATCGCGTGAGGAATGAGCAGTTCTTC
TRBJ1-1,few,.,TRBV19,CASSAPWRGDTEAFF,TGTGCCAGTAGTGCCCCGTGGAGGGGTGACACTGAAGCTTTCTTT
TRBJ2-3,.,.,TRBV9,CASSTRQADTQYF,TGTGCCAGCAGCACTCGGCAAGCAGATACGCAGTATTTT
TRBJ2-3,.,.,TRBV15,CATSREGWGRPTDTQYF,TGTGCCACCAGCAGAGAGGGGTGGGGCAGGCCCACAGATACGCAGTATTTT
TRBJ1-1,.,.,TRBV6-5,CASRYGGNSEAFF,TGTGCCAGCCGATATGGGGGGAACAGTGAAGCTTTCTTT
TRBJ2-1,once,TRBD2,TRBV9,CASSALAGTSGLSSYNEQFF,TGTGCCAGCAGCGCGTTAGCCGGGACTAGCGGGCTGAGCTCCTACAATGAGCAGTTCTTC
TRBJ1-3,.,.,TRBV6-5,CASSRGNTIYF,TGTGCCAGCAGTCGCGGAAACACCATATATTTT
TRBJ1-3,few,.,TRBV28,CASSLWANSGNTIYF,TGTGCCAGCAGTTTATGGGCTAACTCTGGAAACACCATATATTTT
TRBJ1-2,.,.,TRBV28,CASSFSRIYGYTF,TGTGCCAGCAGTTTCTCCAGAATCTATGGCTACACCTTC
TRBJ2-5,.,.,TRBV27,CASSLFTGTHQETQYF,TGTGCCAGCAGTTTATTTACCGGGACGCACCAAGAGACCCAGTACTTC
TRBJ1-3,.,.,TRBV12-5,CAGKGSGNTIYF,TGTGCTGGAAAGGGGTCTGGAAACACCATATATTTT
TRBJ1-5,once,TRBD1,TRBV5-1,CASSLQGEAWQPQHF,TGCGCCAGCAGCTTACAGGGGGAGGCTTGGCAGCCCCAGCATTTT
TRBJ1-2,.,.,TRBV6-5,CASSISQGIHGYTF,TGTGCCAGCAGTATCTCACAGGGAATTCATGGCTACACCTTC
TRBJ1-1,.,.,TRBV2,CASLMGVTEAFF,TGTGCCAGCCTGATGGGGGTTACTGAAGCTTTCTTT